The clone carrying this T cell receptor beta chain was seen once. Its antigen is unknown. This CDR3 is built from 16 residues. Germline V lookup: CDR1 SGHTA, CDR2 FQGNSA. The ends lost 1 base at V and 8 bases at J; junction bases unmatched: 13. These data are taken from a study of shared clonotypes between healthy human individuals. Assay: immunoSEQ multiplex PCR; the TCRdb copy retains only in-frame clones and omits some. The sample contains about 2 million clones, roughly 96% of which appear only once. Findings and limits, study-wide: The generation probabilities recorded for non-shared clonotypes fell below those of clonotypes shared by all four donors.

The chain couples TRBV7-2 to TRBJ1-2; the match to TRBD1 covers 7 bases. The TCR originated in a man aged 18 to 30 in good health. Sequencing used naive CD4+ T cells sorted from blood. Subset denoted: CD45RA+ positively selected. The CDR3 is CASSLDQRGGARGYTF. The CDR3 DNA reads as TGTGCCAGCAGCTTAGACCAGAGAGGGGGCGCGAGAGGCTACACCTTC. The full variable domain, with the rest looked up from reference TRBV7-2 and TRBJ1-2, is GAGVSQSPSNKVTEKGKDVELRCDPISGHTALYWYRQSLGQGLEFLIYFQGNSAPDKSGLPSDRFSAERTGGSVSTLTIQRTQQEDSAVYLCASSLDQRGGARGYTFGSGTRLTVV.